These 28 T cell receptor beta chains originate from one sample sequenced in a study of blood T cell repertoires in COVID-19. Profiling relied on immunoSEQ multiplex PCR, and the TCRdb table lists in-frame clones only, not all of them. The repertoire holds about 180,000 clones, with 80% to 90% as singletons. Sequencing was performed on peripheral blood. These receptors originate from a human donor with active or convalescent COVID-19. The donor label of this sample is uncertain.

The genes are TRBV7-9 and TRBJ2-1, with 7 positions matching TRBD1. Germline CDR1 and CDR2: SEHNR and FQNEAQ (reference sequence). This CDR3 region has 12 residues. The V gene end was trimmed by 1 base and the J gene end by 15 bases; junction bases not matched to a gene: 6. The CDR3 spells CASSLDRGWLFF. Here the CDR3 DNA reads TGTGCCAGCAGCTTAGACAGGGGCTGGCTGTTCTTC.

J is TRBJ2-1 and V is TRBV5-4; 7 bases agree with TRBD2. CDR3 length: 15 amino acids. The V and J ends lost 4 bases and 0 bases, in that order; junction bases with no gene match: 4. Germline V lookup: CDR1 SGHNT, CDR2 YYREEE (reference sequence). CDR3 sequence reads: CASSSGESSYNEQFF. DNA of the CDR3: TGTGCCAGCAGCAGCGGGGAGAGCTCCTACAATGAGCAGTTCTTC.

This chain links TRBV5-1 with TRBJ1-2; 10 nucleotides align to TRBD1. Germline V CDR1 and CDR2: SGHRS, YFSETQ. The V gene end was trimmed by 0 bases and the J gene end by 8 bases; junction bases not matched to a gene: 7. This CDR3 has 15 amino acids. CDR3 sequence reads: CASSLGATGGEGYTF. CDR3 DNA sequence: TGCGCCAGCAGCTTGGGGGCGACAGGGGGCGAAGGCTACACCTTC. Full variable domain (outside the CDR3, taken from reference TRBV5-1 and TRBJ1-2): KAGVTQTPRYLIKTRGQQVTLSCSPISGHRSVSWYQQTPGQGLQFLFEYFSETQRNKGNFPGRFSGRQFSNSRSEMNVSTLELGDSALYLCASSLGATGGEGYTFGSGTRLTVV.

The CDR3 sequence: CASSLWDRGPDYGYTF. The DNA for the CDR3 is TGCGCCAGCAGCTTGTGGGACAGGGGGCCGGACTATGGCTACACCTTC. The chain carries TRBV5-1 and TRBJ1-2; 12 bases agree with TRBD1. The germline V gene has CDR1 SGHRS and CDR2 YFSETQ. The V segment lost 1 base and the J segment 3 bases; nucleotides outside the gene matches: 4. The CDR3 loop spans 16 amino acids.

V gene TRBV27 combines with J gene TRBJ2-3; 10 nucleotides agree with TRBD2. Germline loops: CDR1 MNHEY, CDR2 SMNVEV (reference sequence). V lost 5 bases and J lost 1; bases outside the gene matches: 15. This CDR3 contains 19 residues. DNA for the CDR3: TGTGCCAGCAGTCTCTACACCCGGACTAGCGGAAAACGCACAGATACGCAGTATTTT. Translating gives CASSLYTRTSGKRTDTQYF.

The chain combines TRBV11-3 with TRBJ2-1; D remains ambiguous. Trimming pared 4 bases from V and 7 bases from J, leaving 8 bases between. This CDR3 has 12 amino acids. Germline-derived CDR1 and CDR2 are SGHNT and YENEEA. The CDR3 spells CASSSSGNEQFF. CDR3 in DNA: TGTGCCAGCAGCTCTAGTGGGAATGAGCAGTTCTTC.

The J gene is TRBJ1-1, the V gene TRBV5-1; TRBD1 is a possible D gene (6 bases). Trimming removed 2 bases from V and 1 base from J, with 15 bases in between. Germline V gene data show CDR1 as SGHRS and CDR2 as YFSETQ. This CDR3 comprises 16 residues. The CDR3 reads CASSFSGQGRNTEAFF. The CDR3 DNA reads TGCGCCAGCAGCTTTTCGGGGCAGGGGAGGAACACTGAAGCTTTCTTT.

The chain couples TRBV6-6 to TRBJ2-1, with D possibly matching TRBD2 (6 bases). Between the trimmed V and J ends, which lost 4 bases and 7 bases, there was a span of 11 bases. In germline, CDR1 is MNHNY, CDR2 SVGAGI (reference sequence). This CDR3 spans 13 amino acids. The CDR3 loop is CASSFLAWNEQFF. CDR3 nucleotides: TGTGCCAGCAGTTTCCTAGCGTGGAATGAGCAGTTCTTC.

This clone came up many times. This chain uses TRBV3-1 (or the pseudogene TRBV3-2) with TRBJ1-2, with D possibly being TRBD1 (6 bases). Germline values: CDR1 LGHDT, CDR2 YNNKEL (reference sequence). This CDR3 comprises 17 residues. The V end lost 1 base, the J end lost 1 base, and 16 bases lay between the germline ends. CDR3 residues: CASSQGLRDIDNYGYTF. CDR3 DNA: TGTGCCAGCAGCCAAGGGCTCCGGGACATCGATAACTATGGCTACACCTTC.

The V gene is TRBV19, the J gene TRBJ2-5, with 10 nucleotides matching TRBD2. This CDR3 comprises 15 residues. Unmatched junction bases numbered 8, after V lost 10 bases and J lost 0 bases. Germline CDR1 reads LNHDA; CDR2 reads SQIVND (reference sequence). The CDR3 protein is CATKASGRYQETQYF. CDR3 DNA sequence: TGTGCCACCAAAGCTAGCGGGAGATACCAAGAGACCCAGTACTTC.

This chain links TRBV11-3 with TRBJ1-6; D may be TRBD1 (5 bases). CDR1 is SGHNT and CDR2 is YENEEA in the germline V gene. Trimming stripped 5 bases from V and 7 bases from J, with 21 bases between. There are 17 residues in the CDR3. CDR3 sequence: CASSLWGLDRHNSPLHF. In nucleotides, the CDR3 is TGTGCCAGCAGCCTCTGGGGCCTTGACAGACACAATTCACCCCTCCACTTT.

This chain uses TRBV5-1 with TRBJ2-5, with TRBD1 identical over 7 bases. Germline lookup yields CDR1 SGHRS and CDR2 YFSETQ. The CDR3 runs to 14 residues. With 7 bases clipped from V and 2 bases from J, the junction kept 8 bases outside the gene matches. CDR3 DNA: TGCGCCAGCGGACCGGGACAGTTACAAGAGACCCAGTACTTC. This translates into CASGPGQLQETQYF.

This rearrangement joins TRBV11-2 to TRBJ1-1, with D possibly being TRBD1 (6 bases). This CDR3 has 12 amino acids. Trimming removed 3 bases from V and 11 bases from J, with 13 bases in between. The germline V gene has CDR1 SGHAT and CDR2 FQNNGV. The CDR3 here is CASSFPGTPAFF. CDR3 sequence (DNA): TGTGCCAGCAGCTTCCCCGGGACACCCGCTTTCTTT.

The V gene is TRBV29-1, the J gene TRBJ2-1, with 9 bases fitting TRBD1. The CDR3 runs 15 residues. J was trimmed by 7 bases and V by 7 bases; bases with no gene match: 14. Germline-derived CDR1 and CDR2 are SQVTM and ANQGSEA. The CDR3 reads CSARKTGGARNEQFF. Written as DNA, the CDR3 is TGCAGCGCGAGGAAAACAGGGGGCGCGCGGAATGAGCAGTTCTTC.

The chain recombines TRBV7-2 with TRBJ2-5; TRBD1 matches at 8 bases. V shed 4 bases and J 5 bases; nucleotides not matched to a gene: 6. Looked up from germline, CDR1 is SGHTA and CDR2 is FQGNSA. This CDR3 is built from 14 residues. The CDR3 spells CASSSWTGMETQYF. The CDR3 DNA reads as TGTGCCAGCAGCTCTTGGACAGGGATGGAGACCCAGTACTTC.

This clone was found once. The V gene is TRBV10-3, the J gene TRBJ2-5; 11 nucleotides match TRBD2. The V and J ends lost 10 bases and 2 bases, in that order; junction bases with no gene match: 15. From germline, CDR1 is ENHRY and CDR2 SYGVKD. CDR3 length: 17 amino acids. The CDR3 spells CATRPRAWTSGQETQYF. The CDR3 DNA reads TGTGCCACCAGACCCCGGGCTTGGACTAGCGGGCAAGAGACCCAGTACTTC.

The V call is TRBV15, the J call TRBJ2-1; TRBD2 agrees at 8 bases. The CDR3 spans 15 residues. CDR1 LNHNV and CDR2 YYDKDF come from the germline V gene (reference sequence). V was pared by 4 bases and J by 0 bases, with 2 bases of the junction left unmatched. For the CDR3, the DNA is TGTGCCACCAGCAAGAGCGGGAGCTCCTACAATGAGCAGTTCTTC. Encoded protein: CATSKSGSSYNEQFF.

The V call is TRBV27, the J call TRBJ2-3; 8 bases map to TRBD2. The CDR3 runs to 12 residues. The germline CDR1 and CDR2 sequences are MNHEY and SMNVEV (reference sequence). The J segment lost 11 bases and the V segment lost 3 bases, leaving 4 bases of the junction unmatched. CDR3 sequence (DNA): TGTGCCAGCAGTTTTTTGGCGGGGGGGCAGTATTTT. Translating it yields CASSFLAGGQYF.

This chain joins TRBV5-1 and TRBJ2-3; TRBD1 is a possible D gene (6 bases). The germline V gene encodes CDR1 SGHRS and CDR2 YFSETQ. Trimming cost V 0 bases and J 5 bases, with 16 bases left between them. The CDR3 length is 16 residues. CDR3 coding DNA: TGCGCCAGCAGCTTGGGTGTGGCAGGGGTCGTAGATACGCAGTATTTT. It encodes CASSLGVAGVVDTQYF.

This chain joins TRBV5-1 and TRBJ2-2; D not resolved. The germline gives CDR1 SGHRS, CDR2 YFSETQ. V dropped 0 bases and J dropped 13 bases, with 10 bases sitting between them. The CDR3 length is 12 residues. The CDR3 protein is CASSLDRLGLFF. The CDR3, as DNA: TGCGCCAGCAGCTTGGACCGCCTCGGGCTGTTTTTT.

The chain joins TRBV11-1 to TRBJ2-7, with TRBD1 matching over 9 bases. The CDR3 loop spans 16 amino acids. CDR1 is SGHAT, CDR2 FQDESV, per germline (reference sequence). Unmatched junction bases numbered 10, after V lost 3 bases and J lost 4 bases. This chain's CDR3 is CASSFLPGTGKYEQYF. CDR3 DNA: TGTGCCAGCAGCTTCCTGCCCGGGACAGGGAAGTACGAGCAGTACTTC.

The gene calls are TRBV4-2 and TRBJ2-3; TRBD2 aligns across 7 bases. The J segment lost 7 bases and the V segment lost 0 bases, leaving 13 bases of the junction unmatched. Germline lookup yields CDR1 LGHNA and CDR2 YNFKEQ. This CDR3 comprises 17 residues. CDR3 in amino acids: CASSQDQVGGGSNTQYF. The CDR3, as DNA: TGTGCCAGCAGCCAAGACCAGGTGGGCGGGGGTAGTAATACGCAGTATTTT.

This chain connects TRBV5-4 to TRBJ2-2, with 8 nucleotides matching TRBD1. The CDR3 contains 18 residues. The V gene end was trimmed by 1 base and the J gene end by 3 bases; junction bases not matched to a gene: 11. CDR1 SGHNT and CDR2 YYREEE come from the germline V gene (reference sequence). The CDR3 DNA sequence: TGTGCCAGCAGCTTGATGCAGGGGGCTGTCCAATACACCGGGGAGCTGTTTTTT. Its protein product is CASSLMQGAVQYTGELFF.

The rearrangement links TRBV30 to TRBJ2-7; weak D call: TRBD2 (5 bases). Trimming pared 0 bases from V and 3 bases from J, leaving 6 bases between. The V gene's germline CDR1 is GTSNPN and CDR2 SVGIG (reference sequence). The CDR3 spans 12 residues. The DNA of the CDR3 is TGTGCCTGGAGTGTAGGAGGCTACGAGCAGTACTTC. Amino acid sequence: CAWSVGGYEQYF. The full variable domain, completed using reference TRBV30 and TRBJ2-7, is SQTIHQWPATLVQPVGSPLSLECTVEGTSNPNLYWYRQAAGRGLQLLFYSVGIGQISSEVPQNLSASRPQDRQFILSSKKLLLSDSGFYLCAWSVGGYEQYFGPGTRLTVT.

This chain uses TRBV30 with TRBJ2-7; 7 bases are a match to TRBD1. The CDR3 is 16 amino acids. Germline CDR1 and CDR2: GTSNPN and SVGIG (reference sequence). Unmatched junction bases numbered 10, after V lost 0 bases and J lost 2 bases. The CDR3 coding sequence is TGTGCCTGGAGTGTTAGACAGGGCGTCCAAACCTACGAGCAGTACTTC. Encoded protein: CAWSVRQGVQTYEQYF.

This clone was observed a few times. V and J are TRBV7-6 and TRBJ2-1; 10 nucleotides line up with TRBD2. With V trimmed by 8 bases and J by 9 bases, 13 bases remained unmatched. The length of the CDR3 is 15 residues. Germline lookup yields CDR1 SGHVS and CDR2 FNYEAQ. The CDR3: CASSQGLAERVEQFF. The DNA of the CDR3 is TGTGCCAGCTCACAAGGACTAGCGGAGAGGGTTGAGCAGTTCTTC.

This clone was detected only a few times. The chain is built from TRBV5-4 and TRBJ1-5, with unresolved D. Trimming removed 0 bases at V and 6 bases at J, with 7 bases between. CDR3 length: 13 amino acids. Germline CDR1 is SGHNT and CDR2 is YYREEE (reference sequence). The CDR3 DNA reads TGTGCCAGCAGCTTGGACAGTAGTCAGCCCCAGCATTTT. Translation: CASSLDSSQPQHF.

Concerning this clone itself: Distinct nucleotide sequences in the sample also encode this CDR3. As DNA, the CDR3 is TGCGCCAGCAGCTTGGACAGGGGGCTTACTGAAGCTTTCTTT. The encoded protein is CASSLDRGLTEAFF. The V and J genes are TRBV5-1 and TRBJ1-1; TRBD1 matches 9 bases. The CDR3 covers 14 residues. V lost 0 bases to trimming and J lost 5 bases; unmatched junction nucleotides: 2. The germline gives CDR1 SGHRS, CDR2 YFSETQ.